The source of this T cell receptor (beta chain) is a study of graft-versus-host responses after intestinal transplantation (dated by TCRdb to about 2021). In terms of the full investigation: The transplants that recipients received were multivisceral, liver-intestinal, or isolated intestinal. Every recipient was given anti-thymocyte globulin induction, then maintenance tacrolimus and steroids for roughly 3 years. After intestinal transplantation, graft-versus-host and host-versus-graft alloreactive T cell clones were followed in the graft, circulation and bone marrow using bulk TCR-beta CDR3 sequencing. Alloreactive clones were identified by sequencing pre-transplant mixed lymphocyte reaction products and comparing them with unstimulated pre-transplant donor and recipient T cells. A cohort of about two dozen intestinal transplant recipients, including one retransplant, was enrolled, and a few patients lacking pretransplant specimens were excluded. Donor T cell macrochimerism was defined as a peak of at least 4% donor T cells among recipient peripheral blood mononuclear cells. Instead of going to the commercial service, samples from a few later patients were sequenced in-house on an Illumina MiSeq and processed with MiXCR.

Library generation was performed with the immunoSEQ multiplex PCR assay. For most patients, genomic DNA was isolated with the Qiagen DNeasy Blood and Tissue Kit and shipped frozen to Adaptive Biotechnologies for TCR sequencing. For most patients, high-throughput TCR-beta CDR3 sequencing of genomic DNA was performed by Adaptive Biotechnologies. Per the original workflow: Adaptive's ImmunoSEQ software supplied the TCR sequencing data for roughly 17 patients, while MiXCR and VDJtools were used to process a few other patients. CD4 versus CD8 sorting errors were corrected by removing sequences found in both subsets at a frequency ratio below 5:1. CDR3 nucleotide sequences shared between donor and recipient were removed because the origin of such sequences could not be assigned. Alloreactive clones required at least 2-fold expansion over unstimulated cells and minimum CFSE-low frequency of 0.002% (template counts) or 0.001% (read counts). Clones were considered mappable if detected in sequenced pre-transplant spleen, lymph node, or MLR CFSE-low populations of the donor or recipient. Cumulative frequency of alloreactive clones was calculated as a percentage of all sequences weighted by copy number. TCRdb holds this immuneACCESS table with in-frame rearrangements only. Some clones are missing; in checked studies, unresolved V genes explain under half, and the rest has no known cause. Clone size and the V and J calls come from that table; the DNA yielded D and trimming. The sample yields 85,000 to 90,000 clones; approximately 92% were counted once. Less than 0.4% of the sample goes to the ten largest clones.

Concerning this clone itself: The antigen it binds to is not known. Nothing much larger sits one base from this clone, and base qualities are not available.

According to the study, the label for this sample's time point signals: cells obtained before transplantation from donor or recipient. CD3+CD4+ and CD3+CD8+ populations were FACS-sorted from unstimulated pre-transplant donor and recipient cells taken from spleen or lymph nodes. Relative to germline, V is 2 bases shorter and J is 1 base shorter, with 9 bases between their ends. Per the germline V gene (reference sequence), GTSNPN is the CDR1 and SVGIG is the CDR2. The CDR3 runs 14 amino acids, cysteine and phenylalanine included. The only DNA kept is the CDR3, 42 bases in frame from the first base. Study-wide conclusions, independent of this receptor: GvH clones turned up in recipient bone marrow, with some appearing earlier in ileal mucosa or blood, a pattern consistent with an intestinal mucosal origin. In patients with donor T cell macrochimerism, the allografts had high GvH to HvG T cell clonal ratios. Early after transplant, peak levels of circulating GvH clones were associated with declines in HvG clones. Conclusions were limited by the relatively low number and heterogeneity of intestinal transplant patients.

The rearranged chain carries TRBV30 and TRBJ1-3; a weak D assignment points to TRBD1 (5 bases agree). Sequencing was performed on unstimulated CD4+ T cells sorted from spleen or lymph node cells, taken before intestinal transplant. The sequence derives from a human donor who received an intestinal transplant. In nucleotide form, the sequence is TGTGCCTGGAGTCCAAGGGGTTCTGGAAACACCATATATTTT. Its product reads: CAWSPRGSGNTIYF.